This T cell receptor (beta chain) was retrieved from a study of T cells in Graves' hyperthyroidism and ophthalmopathy. Regions amplified from RNA transcripts were the TCR beta CDR3 regions. The study used the HTBI primer set for a first-round RT-PCR of the TCR CDR3. TCRdb used MiXCR to reprocess the multiplex PCR reads, holding one entry per CDR3 protein. The sample lists roughly 180,000 distinct CDR3 sequences, approximately 9% seen once, with around 20% in the top ten. This CDR3 is built from 16 residues. CDR1 is SSHAT, CDR2 FNYEAQ, per germline (reference sequence). Patients were excluded for uncontrolled infection, other autoimmune disease, pregnancy or lactation. Diagnosis rested on symptoms, serum thyroxine and TRAb, thyroid ultrasound, and orbital computed tomography. This clonotype was counted ten times or more. Germline is not matched at one junction end, which may reflect a read error.

This TCR was sampled from a woman under 30 with Graves' hyperthyroidism that later progressed to Graves' ophthalmopathy. The chain employs TRBV7-7 and TRBJ2-1; D might be TRBD1 or TRBD2, each matching 5 bases. Sequencing input: blood. CDR3 DNA sequence: TGTGCTAGCAGCCAATCCGGGACGTCTAACTACAATGAGCAGTTCTTC. Its translation: CASSQSGTSNYNEQFF.